Listed here is a single TCR beta chain. Trimming took 0 bases from V and 5 from J, leaving 10 bases between them. The CDR3 contains 14 residues. Germline values: CDR1 MNHNS, CDR2 SASEGT. In the original workflow: Amplification of reference gene primers provided the estimated nucleated cell counts. The method was immunoSEQ multiplex PCR; TCRdb's version includes in-frame clones alone and lacks a portion of them. The D gene and trimming were derived from the DNA, and the V and J assignments and clone size from that table. Among over 60,000 clones listed, 85% to 90% were seen once. The data originate from a study of blood T cell repertoires in COVID-19. Study-level background: Some COVID-19 samples were acute and others convalescent; all came from the United States, Italy and Spain.

Material for sequencing was peripheral blood. The TCR comes from a woman aged 50 to 60 with active COVID-19. The gene calls are TRBV6-1 and TRBJ1-2; D gene unclear. CDR3 region: CASSEAPSGYGYTF. CDR3 coding DNA: TGTGCCAGCAGTGAAGCTCCCAGTGGTTATGGCTACACCTTC.